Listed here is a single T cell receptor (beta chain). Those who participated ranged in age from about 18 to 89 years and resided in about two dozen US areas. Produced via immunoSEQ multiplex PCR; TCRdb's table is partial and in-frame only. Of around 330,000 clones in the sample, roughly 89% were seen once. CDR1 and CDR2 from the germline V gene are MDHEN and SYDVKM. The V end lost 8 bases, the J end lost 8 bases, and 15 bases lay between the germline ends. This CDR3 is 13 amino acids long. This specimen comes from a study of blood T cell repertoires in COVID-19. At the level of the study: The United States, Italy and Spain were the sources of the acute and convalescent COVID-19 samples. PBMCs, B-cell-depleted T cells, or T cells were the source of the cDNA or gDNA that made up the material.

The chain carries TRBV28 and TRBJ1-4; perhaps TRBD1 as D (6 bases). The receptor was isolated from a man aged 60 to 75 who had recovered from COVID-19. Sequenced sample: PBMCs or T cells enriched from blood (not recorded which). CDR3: CASFDRQREKLFF. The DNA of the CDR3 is TGTGCCAGCTTTGACAGGCAACGGGAAAAACTGTTTTTT. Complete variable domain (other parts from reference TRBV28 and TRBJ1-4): DVKVTQSSRYLVKRTGEKVFLECVQDMDHENMFWYRQDPGLGLRLIYFSYDVKMKEKGDIPEGYSVSREKKERFSLILESASTNQTSMYLCASFDRQREKLFFGSGTQLSVL.